This T cell receptor (beta chain) was captured by sequencing in a study of blood T cell repertoires in COVID-19. The V and J ends lost 4 bases and 2 bases respectively, with 11 bases between them. Per germline, CDR1 SGHRS and CDR2 YFSETQ. This CDR3 spans 14 amino acids. Study processing details: Amplification with reference gene primers provided the estimates of nucleated cell counts. The data were produced by immunoSEQ multiplex PCR, yet TCRdb's version contains in-frame clones alone and is incomplete. V and J calls and clone size are as listed in that table; D and trimming were resolved from the DNA. In the table there are some 130,000 clones, roughly 83% of which are singletons.

Input material: peripheral blood. The sequence was collected from a woman aged 80 or over with acute or convalescent COVID-19. The J gene is TRBJ2-3, the V gene TRBV5-1; D possibly corresponds to TRBD1 (6 bases). Here the CDR3 DNA reads TGCGCCAGCAGCGCCAGGGGCTTCACAGATACGCAGTATTTT. The encoded protein is CASSARGFTDTQYF.